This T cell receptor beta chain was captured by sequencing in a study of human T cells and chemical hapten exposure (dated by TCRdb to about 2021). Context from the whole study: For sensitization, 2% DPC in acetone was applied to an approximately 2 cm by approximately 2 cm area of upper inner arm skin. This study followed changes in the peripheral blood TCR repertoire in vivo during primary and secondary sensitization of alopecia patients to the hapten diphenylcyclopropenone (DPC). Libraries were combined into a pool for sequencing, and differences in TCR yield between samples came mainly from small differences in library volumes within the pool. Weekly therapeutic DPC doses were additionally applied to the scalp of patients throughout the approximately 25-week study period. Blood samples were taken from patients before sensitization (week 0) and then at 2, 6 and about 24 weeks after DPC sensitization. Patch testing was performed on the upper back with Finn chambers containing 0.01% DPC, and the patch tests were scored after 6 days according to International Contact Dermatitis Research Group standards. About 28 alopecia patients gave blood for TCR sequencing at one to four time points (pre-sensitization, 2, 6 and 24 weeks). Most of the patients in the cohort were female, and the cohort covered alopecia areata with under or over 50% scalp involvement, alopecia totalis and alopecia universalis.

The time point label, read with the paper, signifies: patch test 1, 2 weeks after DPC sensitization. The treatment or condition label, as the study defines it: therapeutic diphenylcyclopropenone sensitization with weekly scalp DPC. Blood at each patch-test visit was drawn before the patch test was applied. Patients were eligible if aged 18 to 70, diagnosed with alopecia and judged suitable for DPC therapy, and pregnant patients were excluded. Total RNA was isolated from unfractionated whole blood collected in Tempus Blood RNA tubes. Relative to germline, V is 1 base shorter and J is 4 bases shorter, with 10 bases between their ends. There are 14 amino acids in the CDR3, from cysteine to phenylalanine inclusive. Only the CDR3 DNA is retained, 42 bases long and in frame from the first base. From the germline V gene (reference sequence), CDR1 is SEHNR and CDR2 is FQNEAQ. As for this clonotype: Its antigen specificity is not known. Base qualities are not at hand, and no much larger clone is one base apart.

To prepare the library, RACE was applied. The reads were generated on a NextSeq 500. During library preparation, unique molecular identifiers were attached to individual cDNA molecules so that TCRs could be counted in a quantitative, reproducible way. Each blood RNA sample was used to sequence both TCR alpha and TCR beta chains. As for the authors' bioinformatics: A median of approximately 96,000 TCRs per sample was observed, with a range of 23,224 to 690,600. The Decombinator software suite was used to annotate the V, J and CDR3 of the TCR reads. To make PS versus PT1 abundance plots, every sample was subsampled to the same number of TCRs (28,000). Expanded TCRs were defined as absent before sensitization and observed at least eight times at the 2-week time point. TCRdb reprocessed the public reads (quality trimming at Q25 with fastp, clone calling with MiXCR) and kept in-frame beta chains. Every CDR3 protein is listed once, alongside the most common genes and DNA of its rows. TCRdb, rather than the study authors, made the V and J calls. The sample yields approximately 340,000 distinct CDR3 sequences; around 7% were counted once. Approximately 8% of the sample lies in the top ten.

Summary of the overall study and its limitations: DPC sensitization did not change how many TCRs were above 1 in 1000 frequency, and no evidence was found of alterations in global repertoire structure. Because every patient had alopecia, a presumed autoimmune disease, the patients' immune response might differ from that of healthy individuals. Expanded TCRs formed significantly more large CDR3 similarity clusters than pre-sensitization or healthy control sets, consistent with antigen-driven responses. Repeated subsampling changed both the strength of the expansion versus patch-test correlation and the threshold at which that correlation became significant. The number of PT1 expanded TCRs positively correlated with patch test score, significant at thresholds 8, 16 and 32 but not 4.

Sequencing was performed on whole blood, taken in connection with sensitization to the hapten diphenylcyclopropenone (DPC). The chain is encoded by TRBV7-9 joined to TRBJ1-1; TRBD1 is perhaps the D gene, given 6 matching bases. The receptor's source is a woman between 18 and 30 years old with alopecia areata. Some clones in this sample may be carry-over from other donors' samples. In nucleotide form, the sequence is TGTGCCAGCAGCTTAGGAGTAGGGGGCACTGAAGCTTTCTTT. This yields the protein CASSLGVGGTEAFF.